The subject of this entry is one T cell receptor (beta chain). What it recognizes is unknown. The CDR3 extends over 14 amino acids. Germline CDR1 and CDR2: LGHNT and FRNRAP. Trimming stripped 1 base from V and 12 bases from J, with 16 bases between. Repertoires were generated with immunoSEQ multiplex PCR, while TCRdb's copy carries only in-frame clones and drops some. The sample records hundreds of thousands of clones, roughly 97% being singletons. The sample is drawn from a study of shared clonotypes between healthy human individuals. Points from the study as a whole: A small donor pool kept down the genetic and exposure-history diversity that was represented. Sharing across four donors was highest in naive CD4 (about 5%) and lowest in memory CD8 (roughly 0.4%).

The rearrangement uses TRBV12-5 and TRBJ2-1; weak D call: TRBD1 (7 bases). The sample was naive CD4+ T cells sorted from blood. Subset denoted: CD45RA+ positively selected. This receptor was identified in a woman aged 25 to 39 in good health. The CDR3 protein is CASGLAEGAPAQFF. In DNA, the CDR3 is TGTGCTAGTGGTTTGGCGGAGGGGGCGCCGGCGCAGTTCTTC.